The rows below give T cell receptor beta chains drawn from one sample of a study of blood T cell repertoires in COVID-19. Measured with immunoSEQ multiplex PCR; TCRdb has only the in-frame clones, and not every one. The sample consists of fewer than 250,000 clones, approximately 84% of them appearing once. The sample consisted of peripheral blood. The source of these receptors is a middle-aged man with acute or convalescent COVID-19. The CDR3 runs from the conserved cysteine through the conserved F or W. Each record gives: D gene, V gene, clone size, J gene, CDR3 protein, CDR3 DNA. A D gene is named only where the DNA matches it firmly. Expanded clones get a size class; other rows say once, few or many, or leave the size out.

TRBD1	TRBV10-3	few	TRBJ2-7	CAITQTGGAYEQYF	TGTGCCATCACCCAGACAGGGGGCGCCTACGAGCAGTACTTC
-	TRBV5-6	-	TRBJ2-4	CASSPTTGQFQNIQYF	TGTGCCAGCAGCCCGACGACAGGACAATTCCAAAACATTCAGTACTTC
TRBD1	TRBV15	-	TRBJ1-5	CATRTGESNQPQHF	TGTGCCACCAGGACAGGGGAAAGCAATCAGCCCCAGCATTTT
TRBD1	TRBV18	-	TRBJ1-2	CASSRTGDGYTF	TGTGCCAGCTCCCGGACAGGGGATGGCTACACCTTC
TRBD2	TRBV10-3	-	TRBJ2-3	CAISAGGTDTQYF	TGTGCCATCAGTGCGGGGGGTACAGATACGCAGTATTTT
TRBD2	TRBV5-1	-	TRBJ2-5	CASSLTGGVETQYF	TGCGCCAGCAGCTTGACGGGGGGGGTCGAGACCCAGTACTTC
-	TRBV7-3	-	TRBJ2-2	CASSDSGGELFF	TGTGCCAGCAGCGACAGTGGAGGGGAGCTGTTTTTT
-	TRBV18	-	TRBJ2-7	CASSPPGQGTYEQYF	TGTGCCAGCTCACCACCCGGGCAGGGCACATACGAGCAGTACTTC
TRBD2	TRBV27	-	TRBJ2-7	CASSPDGGYEQYF	TGTGCCAGCAGTCCAGACGGGGGGTACGAGCAGTACTTC
-	TRBV10-3	-	TRBJ1-6	CAIRETGDNSPLHF	TGTGCCATCAGGGAGACCGGGGATAATTCACCCCTCCACTTT
-	TRBV9	-	TRBJ2-3	CASSVTSQLTDTQYF	TGTGCCAGCAGCGTCACTAGTCAACTCACAGATACGCAGTATTTT
-	TRBV15	-	TRBJ1-5	CATGFGGDSNQPQHF	TGTGCCACCGGTTTCGGCGGGGATAGCAATCAGCCCCAGCATTTT
TRBD2	TRBV7-8	few	TRBJ2-1	CASSSLAGGYNEQFF	TGTGCCAGCAGCTCCTTAGCGGGAGGGTACAATGAGCAGTTCTTC
TRBD2	TRBV5-4	-	TRBJ2-4	CASSLGTSGSPPLAKNIQYF	TGTGCCAGCAGTCTCGGGACTAGCGGGAGCCCACCACTAGCCAAAAACATTCAGTACTTC
TRBD1	TRBV30	-	TRBJ2-4	CAWNSGTGGRWNIQYF	TGTGCCTGGAACTCCGGGACAGGGGGTCGTTGGAACATTCAGTACTTC
TRBD2	TRBV11-2	-	TRBJ2-4	CASSDSGAGKNIQYF	TGTGCCAGCAGCGACAGCGGGGCAGGCAAAAACATTCAGTACTTC
TRBD2	TRBV5-5	-	TRBJ2-1	CASSLVGLATHEQFF	TGTGCCAGCAGCTTGGTGGGACTAGCGACCCATGAGCAGTTCTTC
-	TRBV6-5	few	TRBJ1-2	CASSSMGAPYGYTF	TGTGCCAGCAGCTCAATGGGGGCTCCCTATGGCTACACCTTC
-	TRBV19	-	TRBJ1-4	CASSIGVTALGEKLFF	TGTGCCAGTAGTATAGGGGTGACAGCCCTAGGGGAAAAACTGTTTTTT
-	TRBV27	-	TRBJ1-2	CASSSSGRPLVHGYTF	TGTGCCAGCAGTTCATCGGGGCGGCCACTGGTACATGGCTACACCTTC
-	TRBV4-2	-	TRBJ1-4	CASTSLVLFF	TGTGCCAGCACCTCGCTAGTTCTGTTTTTT
-	TRBV30	-	TRBJ1-6	CAWNSRLNSPLHF	TGTGCCTGGAATAGCAGACTGAATTCACCCCTCCACTTT
TRBD1	TRBV24-1	few	TRBJ1-2	CATSASGGQGALSYGYTF	TGTGCCACCAGTGCCTCCGGAGGACAGGGGGCTCTGAGCTATGGCTACACCTTC
-	TRBV5-1	-	TRBJ1-5	CASSPDTGQPQHF	TGCGCCAGCAGCCCAGACACGGGGCAGCCCCAGCATTTT
-	TRBV12-3/TRBV12-4	-	TRBJ1-1	CASSFEETEAFF	TGTGCCAGCAGTTTCGAGGAAACTGAAGCTTTCTTT
-	TRBV12-3/TRBV12-4	-	TRBJ1-1	CASTDGRLAEAFF	TGTGCCAGCACCGACGGGAGGTTGGCTGAAGCTTTCTTT
-	TRBV7-8	-	TRBJ1-5	CASSLQGVGNQPQHF	TGTGCCAGCAGCTTACAAGGGGTGGGCAATCAGCCCCAGCATTTT
-	TRBV19	-	TRBJ1-5	CASSNPRKTAPMF	TGTGCCAGTAGTAACCCCCGGAAGACAGCCCCCATGTTT
TRBD1	TRBV4-1	few	TRBJ1-3	CASSRAHRGAGNTIYF	TGCGCCAGCAGTCGAGCACACAGGGGTGCAGGAAACACCATATATTTT
-	TRBV27	once	TRBJ1-5	CASSSQGWGQPQHF	TGTGCCAGCAGTTCTCAGGGTTGGGGTCAGCCCCAGCATTTT
TRBD1	TRBV5-1	-	TRBJ2-4	CASSLGTGWSDIQYF	TGCGCCAGCAGCTTAGGGACAGGGTGGTCGGACATTCAGTACTTC
-	TRBV20-1	-	TRBJ2-7	CSVGSTGEQYF	TGCAGTGTCGGGTCGACCGGTGAGCAGTACTTC
-	TRBV5-1	once	TRBJ1-1	CASSFGGRQNTEAFF	TGCGCCAGCAGCTTTGGTGGCAGGCAGAACACTGAAGCTTTCTTT